Detailed here is one T cell receptor (beta chain). Its matching antigen is unknown. Conversion of TCR transcripts into cDNA relied on 5'RACE template switching, which added a universal primer site and UMIs. A single record per CDR3 protein comes from TCRdb applying MiXCR to the 5' RACE reads. The table has some 320,000 distinct CDR3 sequences, around 9.3% seen once. The source of the sample is a study of T cells after yellow fever vaccination. This CDR3 comprises 13 residues. The trim removed 2 bases at V and 7 bases at J, leaving 3 bases unmatched. CDR1 and CDR2 (germline): KGHDR, SFDVKD. Whole-study findings and limits: Post-booster samples contained most primary-vaccination clones (approximately 97% CD4, 70% to 90% CD8).

The chain is built from TRBV24-1 and TRBJ1-2; 7 nucleotides line up with TRBD1. This specimen was CD4+ T cells sorted from PBMCs, taken 5 days after the yellow fever booster vaccination. This TCR was sampled from a young man who received the YFV17D yellow fever vaccine. The chain's CDR3 is CATSDYRGVGYTF. In DNA, the CDR3 is TGTGCCACCAGTGATTACAGGGGCGTTGGCTACACCTTC.